This T cell receptor (beta chain) was profiled in a study of OX40 agonist ivuxolimab in advanced cancers. Study-wide background: Past anti-PD-1, anti-PD-L1 or anti-CTLA-4 therapy was accepted, and 35% to 45% had received some. Findings of the study overall: Relatively little clonal expansion, among the lowest observed, appeared in partial responders at 0.1-3.0 mg/kg. No antigen was identified for the clonally expanded peripheral T cells.

There are 14 residues in the CDR3. V shed 5 bases, J shed 8 bases, and the junction held 9 bases outside the gene matches. Germline V gene lookup returns CDR1 KGHSH and CDR2 LQKENI. Some clones are missing from TCRdb's copy, which holds only in-frame ones; the method was immunoSEQ multiplex PCR. Seen here are under 85,000 clones, about 87% observed once, and the top ten hold more than 0.45%. This clone came up a few times. Its target is unknown. Blood got drawn at baseline, again on cycle 4 day 1, and then on cycle 7 day 1. V is TRBV18 and J is TRBJ1-2; 9 bases are shared with TRBD1. The sequenced sample was CD4+ or CD8+ T cells sorted from blood, obtained in a trial of the OX40 agonist ivuxolimab. The clonotype comes from an adult with an advanced solid tumor such as melanoma, head and neck, liver or kidney cancer. CDR3 amino acids: CASSAGTGWYGYTF. In DNA form, the CDR3 reads TGTGCCAGCTCAGCGGGGACAGGGTGGTACGGCTACACCTTC.